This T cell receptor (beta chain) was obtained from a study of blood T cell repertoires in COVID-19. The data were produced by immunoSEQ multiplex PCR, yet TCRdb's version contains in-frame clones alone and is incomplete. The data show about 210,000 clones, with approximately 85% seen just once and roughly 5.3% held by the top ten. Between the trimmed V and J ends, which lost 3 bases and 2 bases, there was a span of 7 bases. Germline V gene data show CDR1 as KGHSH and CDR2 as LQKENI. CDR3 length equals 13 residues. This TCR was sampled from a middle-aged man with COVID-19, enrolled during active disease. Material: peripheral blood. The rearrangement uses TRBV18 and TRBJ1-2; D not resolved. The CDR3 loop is CASSPGGNYGYTF. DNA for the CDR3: TGTGCCAGCTCACCCGGCGGGAACTATGGCTACACCTTC.